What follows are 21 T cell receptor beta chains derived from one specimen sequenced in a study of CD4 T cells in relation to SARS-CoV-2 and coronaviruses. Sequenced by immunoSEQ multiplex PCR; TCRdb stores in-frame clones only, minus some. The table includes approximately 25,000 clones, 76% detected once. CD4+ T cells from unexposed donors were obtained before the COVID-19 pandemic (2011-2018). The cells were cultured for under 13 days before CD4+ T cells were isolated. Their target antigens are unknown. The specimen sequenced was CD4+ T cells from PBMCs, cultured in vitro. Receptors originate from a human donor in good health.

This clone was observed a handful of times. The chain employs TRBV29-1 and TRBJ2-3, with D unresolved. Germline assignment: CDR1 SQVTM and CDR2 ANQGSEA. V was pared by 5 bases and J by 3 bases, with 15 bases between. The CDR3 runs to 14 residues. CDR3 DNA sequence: TGCAGCGTTTCCCCGGGCGCGAATACAGATACGCAGTATTTT. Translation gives CSVSPGANTDTQYF.

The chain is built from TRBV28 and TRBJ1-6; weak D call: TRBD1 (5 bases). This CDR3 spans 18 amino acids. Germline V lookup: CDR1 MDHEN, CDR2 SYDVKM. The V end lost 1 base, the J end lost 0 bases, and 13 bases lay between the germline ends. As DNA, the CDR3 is TGTGCCAGCAGTTTATTGGGGACCCTAAACTCCTATAATTCACCCCTCCACTTT. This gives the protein CASSLLGTLNSYNSPLHF. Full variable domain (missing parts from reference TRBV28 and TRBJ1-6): DVKVTQSSRYLVKRTGEKVFLECVQDMDHENMFWYRQDPGLGLRLIYFSYDVKMKEKGDIPEGYSVSREKKERFSLILESASTNQTSMYLCASSLLGTLNSYNSPLHFGNGTRLTVT.

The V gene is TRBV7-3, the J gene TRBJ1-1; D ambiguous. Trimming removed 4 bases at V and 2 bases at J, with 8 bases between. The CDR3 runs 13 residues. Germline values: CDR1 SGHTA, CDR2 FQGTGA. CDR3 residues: CASSSLGNTEAFF. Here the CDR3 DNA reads TGTGCCAGCAGCTCCCTGGGAAACACTGAAGCTTTCTTT.

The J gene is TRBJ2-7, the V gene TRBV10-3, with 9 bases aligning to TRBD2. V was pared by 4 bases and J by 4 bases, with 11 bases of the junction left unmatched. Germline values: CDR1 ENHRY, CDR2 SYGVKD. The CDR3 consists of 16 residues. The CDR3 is CAISGVAGVVGYEQYF. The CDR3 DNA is TGTGCCATCAGTGGAGTAGCGGGAGTGGTGGGATACGAGCAGTACTTC.

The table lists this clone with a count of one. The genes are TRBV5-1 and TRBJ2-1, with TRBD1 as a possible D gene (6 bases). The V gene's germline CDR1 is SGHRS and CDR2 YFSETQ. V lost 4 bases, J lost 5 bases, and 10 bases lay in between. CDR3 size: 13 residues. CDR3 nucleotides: TGCGCCAGCAGCCTAGACAGGAACAATGAGCAGTTCTTC. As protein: CASSLDRNNEQFF.

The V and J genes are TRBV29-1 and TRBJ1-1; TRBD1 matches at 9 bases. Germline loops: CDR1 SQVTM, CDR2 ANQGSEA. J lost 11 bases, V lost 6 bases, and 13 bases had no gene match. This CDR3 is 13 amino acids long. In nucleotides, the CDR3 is TGCAGCGTGGCAAAGGACAGGGGAGGGGGGGCTTTCTTT. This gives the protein CSVAKDRGGGAFF.

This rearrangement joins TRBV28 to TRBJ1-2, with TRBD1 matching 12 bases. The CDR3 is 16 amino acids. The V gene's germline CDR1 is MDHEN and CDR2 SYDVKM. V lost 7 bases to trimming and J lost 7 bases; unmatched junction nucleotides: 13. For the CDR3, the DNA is TGTGCCAGCATCTGGGGGGACAGGGGGCGATCTGGTGGCTACACCTTC. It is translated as CASIWGDRGRSGGYTF.

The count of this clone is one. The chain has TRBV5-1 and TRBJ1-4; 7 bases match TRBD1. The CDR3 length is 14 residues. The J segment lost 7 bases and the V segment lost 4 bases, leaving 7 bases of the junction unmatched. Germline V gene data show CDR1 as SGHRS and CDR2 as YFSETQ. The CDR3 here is CASSLTGVGEKLFF. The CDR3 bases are TGCGCCAGCAGCCTAACAGGGGTTGGTGAAAAACTGTTTTTT.

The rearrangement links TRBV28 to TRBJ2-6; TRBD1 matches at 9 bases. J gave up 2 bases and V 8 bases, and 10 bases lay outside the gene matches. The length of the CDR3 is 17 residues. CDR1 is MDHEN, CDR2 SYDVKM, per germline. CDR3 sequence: CASSSGQGRTGANVLTF. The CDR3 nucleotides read TGTGCCAGCTCATCGGGACAGGGACGGACTGGGGCCAACGTCCTGACTTTC.

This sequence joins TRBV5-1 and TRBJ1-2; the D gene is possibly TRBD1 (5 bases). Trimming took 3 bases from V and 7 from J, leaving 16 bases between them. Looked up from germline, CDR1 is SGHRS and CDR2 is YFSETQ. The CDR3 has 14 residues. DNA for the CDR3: TGCGCCAGCAGCTATCACGAGGGGTCCGGTGGCTACACCTTC. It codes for CASSYHEGSGGYTF.

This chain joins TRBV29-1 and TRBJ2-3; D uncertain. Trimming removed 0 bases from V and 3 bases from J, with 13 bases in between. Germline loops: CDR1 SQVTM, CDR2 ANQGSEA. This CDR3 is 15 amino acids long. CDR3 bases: TGCAGCGTTGAAGATTACGTTAAGGGTACAGATACGCAGTATTTT. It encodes CSVEDYVKGTDTQYF.

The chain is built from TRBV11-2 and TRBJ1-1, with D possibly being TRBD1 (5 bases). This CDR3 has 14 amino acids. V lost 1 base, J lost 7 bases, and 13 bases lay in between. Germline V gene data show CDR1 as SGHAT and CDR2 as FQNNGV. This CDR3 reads CASSLVDTRGEAFF. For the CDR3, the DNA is TGTGCCAGCAGCTTAGTAGACACGAGGGGTGAAGCTTTCTTT.

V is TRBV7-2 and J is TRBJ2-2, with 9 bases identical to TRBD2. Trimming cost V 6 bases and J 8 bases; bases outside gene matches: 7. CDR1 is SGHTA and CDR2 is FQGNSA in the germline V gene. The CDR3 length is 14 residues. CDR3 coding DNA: TGTGCCAGCAGGACTAGCGGTTCTTCAGGGGAGCTGTTTTTT. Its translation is CASRTSGSSGELFF.

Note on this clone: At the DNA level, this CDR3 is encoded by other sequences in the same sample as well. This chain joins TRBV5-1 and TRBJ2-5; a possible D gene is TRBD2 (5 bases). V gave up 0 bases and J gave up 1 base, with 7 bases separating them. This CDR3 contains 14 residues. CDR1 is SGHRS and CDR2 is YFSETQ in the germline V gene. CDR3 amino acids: CASSLDSGQETQYF. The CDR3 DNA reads TGCGCCAGCAGCTTGGACAGCGGCCAAGAGACCCAGTACTTC.

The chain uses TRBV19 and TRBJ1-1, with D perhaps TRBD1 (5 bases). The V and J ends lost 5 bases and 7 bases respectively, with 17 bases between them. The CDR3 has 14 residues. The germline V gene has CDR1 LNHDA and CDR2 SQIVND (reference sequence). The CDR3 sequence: CASSAPGRLFEAFF. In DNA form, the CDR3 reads TGTGCCAGTAGTGCCCCGGGACGCCTCTTTGAAGCTTTCTTT.

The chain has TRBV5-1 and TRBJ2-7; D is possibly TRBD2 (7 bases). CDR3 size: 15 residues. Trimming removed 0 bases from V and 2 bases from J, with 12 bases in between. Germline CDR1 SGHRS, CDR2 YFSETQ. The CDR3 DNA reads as TGCGCCAGCAGCTTGGTAGGGGGGGCCACCTACGAGCAGTACTTC. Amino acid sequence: CASSLVGGATYEQYF.

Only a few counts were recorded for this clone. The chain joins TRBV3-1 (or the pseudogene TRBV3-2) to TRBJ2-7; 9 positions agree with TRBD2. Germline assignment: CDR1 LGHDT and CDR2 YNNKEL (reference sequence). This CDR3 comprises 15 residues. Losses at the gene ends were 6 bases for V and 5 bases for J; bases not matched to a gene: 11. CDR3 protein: CASSHTSSGNDEQYF. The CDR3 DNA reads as TGTGCCAGCAGTCACACCTCTAGCGGGAACGACGAGCAGTACTTC.

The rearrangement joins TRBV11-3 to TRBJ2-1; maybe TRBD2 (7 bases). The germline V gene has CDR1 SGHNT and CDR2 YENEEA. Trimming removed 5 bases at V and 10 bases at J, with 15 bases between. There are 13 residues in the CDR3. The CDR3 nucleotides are TGTGCCAGCAGCCCCTCAGGGAGGGGGGAGCAGTTCTTC. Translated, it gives CASSPSGRGEQFF.

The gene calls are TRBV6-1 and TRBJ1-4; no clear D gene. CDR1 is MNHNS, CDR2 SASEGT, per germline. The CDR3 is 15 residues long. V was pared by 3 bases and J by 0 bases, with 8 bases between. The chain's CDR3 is CASSDTYATNEKLFF. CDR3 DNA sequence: TGTGCCAGCAGTGACACGTATGCAACTAATGAAAAACTGTTTTTT.

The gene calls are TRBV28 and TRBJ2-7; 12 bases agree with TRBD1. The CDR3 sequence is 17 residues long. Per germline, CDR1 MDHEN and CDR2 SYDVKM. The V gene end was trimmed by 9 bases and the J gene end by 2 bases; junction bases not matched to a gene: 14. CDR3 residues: CASRDRGLKRLAYEQYF. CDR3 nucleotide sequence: TGTGCCAGTCGGGACAGGGGGCTGAAGCGGTTAGCCTACGAGCAGTACTTC.

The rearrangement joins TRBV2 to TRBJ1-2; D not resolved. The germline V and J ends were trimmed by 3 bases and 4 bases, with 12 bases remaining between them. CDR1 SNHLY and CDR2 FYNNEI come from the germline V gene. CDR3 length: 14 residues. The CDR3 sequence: CASSEGRKFYGYTF. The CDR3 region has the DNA TGTGCCAGCAGTGAGGGCAGGAAATTCTATGGCTACACCTTC.